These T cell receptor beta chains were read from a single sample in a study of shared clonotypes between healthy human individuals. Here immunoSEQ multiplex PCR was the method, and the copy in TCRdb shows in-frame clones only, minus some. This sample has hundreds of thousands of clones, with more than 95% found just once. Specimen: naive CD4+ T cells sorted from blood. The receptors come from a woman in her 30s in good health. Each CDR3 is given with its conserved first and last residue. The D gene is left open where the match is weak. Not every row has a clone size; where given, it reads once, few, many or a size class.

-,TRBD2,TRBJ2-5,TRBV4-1,CASSPKGLAGVWGETQYF,TGCGCCAGCAGCCCTAAAGGACTAGCGGGAGTATGGGGGGAGACCCAGTACTTC
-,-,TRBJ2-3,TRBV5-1,CASSLRDNTDTQYF,TGCGCCAGCAGCTTACGGGACAACACAGATACGCAGTATTTT
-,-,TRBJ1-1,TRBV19,CASFGPGLNTEAFF,TGTGCCAGTTTCGGTCCAGGCCTCAACACTGAAGCTTTCTTT
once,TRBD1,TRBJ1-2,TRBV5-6,CASSLGTGDIPSQYGYTF,TGTGCCAGCAGCTTGGGGACAGGGGACATCCCATCACAATATGGCTACACCTTC
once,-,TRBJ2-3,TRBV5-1,CASSSYGDSTDTQYF,TGCGCCAGCAGCTCCTACGGGGACAGCACAGATACGCAGTATTTT
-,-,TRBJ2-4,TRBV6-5,CASSYDSGKAKNIQYF,TGTGCCAGCAGTTACGATAGCGGAAAAGCCAAAAACATTCAGTACTTC
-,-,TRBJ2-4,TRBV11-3,CASSVGGSKNIQYF,TGTGCCAGCAGCGTGGGTGGGTCCAAAAACATTCAGTACTTC
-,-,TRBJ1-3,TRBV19,CASSNSRSSGNTIYF,TGTGCCAGTAGTAACAGCCGAAGCTCTGGAAACACCATATATTTT
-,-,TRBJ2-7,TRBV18,CASSPTISTWQYF,TGTGCCAGCTCACCTACGATTTCCACTTGGCAGTACTTC
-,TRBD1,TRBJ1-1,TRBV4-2,CASSQGDRKTNEAFF,TGTGCCAGCAGCCAAGGGGACAGAAAAACAAATGAAGCTTTCTTT
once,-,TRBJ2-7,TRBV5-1,CASSPWTVSYEQYF,TGCGCCAGCAGCCCCTGGACAGTCTCCTACGAGCAGTACTTC
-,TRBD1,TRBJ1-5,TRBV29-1,CSVAGTGPNQPQHF,TGCAGCGTTGCCGGGACAGGGCCCAATCAGCCCCAGCATTTT
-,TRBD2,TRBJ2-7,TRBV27,CASSPTTSGRVYEQYF,TGTGCCAGCAGTCCAACGACTAGCGGGAGGGTTTACGAGCAGTACTTC
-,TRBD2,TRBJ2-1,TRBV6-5,CASSPQRGGVNEQFF,TGTGCCAGCAGCCCGCAGCGGGGAGGGGTTAATGAGCAGTTCTTC
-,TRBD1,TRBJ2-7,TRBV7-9,CASSLVFGTGIYEQYF,TGTGCCAGCAGCTTAGTATTCGGGACAGGGATCTACGAGCAGTACTTC
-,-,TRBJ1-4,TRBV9,CASSPLTEPTNEKLFF,TGTGCCAGCAGCCCCCTGACGGAGCCCACTAATGAAAAACTGTTTTTT
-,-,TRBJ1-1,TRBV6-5,CASSYSTGTTEAFF,TGTGCCAGCAGTTACTCTACAGGTACCACTGAAGCTTTCTTT
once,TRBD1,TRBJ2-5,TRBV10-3,CAISGTGLQETQYF,TGTGCCATCAGCGGGACAGGGCTTCAAGAGACCCAGTACTTC
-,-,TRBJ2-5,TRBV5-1,CASSLDRAPWDF,TGCGCCAGCAGCTTGGACCGGGCCCCCTGGGACTTC
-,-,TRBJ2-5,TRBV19,CASGSAMYQETQYF,TGTGCCAGTGGATCTGCAATGTACCAAGAGACCCAGTACTTC